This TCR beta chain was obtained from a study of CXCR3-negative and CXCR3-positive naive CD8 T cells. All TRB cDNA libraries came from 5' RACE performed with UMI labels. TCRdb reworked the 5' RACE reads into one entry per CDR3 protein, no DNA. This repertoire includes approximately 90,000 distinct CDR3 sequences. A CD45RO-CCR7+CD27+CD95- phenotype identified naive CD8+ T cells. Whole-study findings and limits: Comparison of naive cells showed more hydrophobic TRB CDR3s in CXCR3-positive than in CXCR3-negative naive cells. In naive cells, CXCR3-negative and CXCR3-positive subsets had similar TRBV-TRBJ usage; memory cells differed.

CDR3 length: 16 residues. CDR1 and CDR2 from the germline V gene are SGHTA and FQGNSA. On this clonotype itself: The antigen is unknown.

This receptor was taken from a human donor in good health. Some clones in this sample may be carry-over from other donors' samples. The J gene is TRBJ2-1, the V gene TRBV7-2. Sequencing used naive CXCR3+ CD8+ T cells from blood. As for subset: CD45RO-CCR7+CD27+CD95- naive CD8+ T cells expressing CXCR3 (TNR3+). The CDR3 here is CASSPAAESSYNEQFF.